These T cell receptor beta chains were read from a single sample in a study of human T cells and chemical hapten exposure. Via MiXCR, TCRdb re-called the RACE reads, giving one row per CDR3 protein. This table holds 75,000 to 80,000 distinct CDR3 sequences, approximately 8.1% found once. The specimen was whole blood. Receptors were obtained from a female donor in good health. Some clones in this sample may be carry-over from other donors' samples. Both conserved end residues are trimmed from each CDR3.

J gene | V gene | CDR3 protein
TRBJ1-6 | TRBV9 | ASSVRTAASSYNSPLH
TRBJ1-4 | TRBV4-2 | ASSQTPGQAEREKLF
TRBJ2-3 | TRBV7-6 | ASSRSGLAVTDTQY
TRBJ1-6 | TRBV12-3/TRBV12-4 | ASSPGQGYGPLH
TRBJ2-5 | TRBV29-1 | SVEGEGEETQY
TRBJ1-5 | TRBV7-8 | ASSLVPRGDQPQH
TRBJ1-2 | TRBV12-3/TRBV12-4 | ASIVMGQTYYGYT
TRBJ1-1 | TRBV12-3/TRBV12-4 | ASSLASIMNTEAF
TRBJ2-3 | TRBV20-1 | SATYGGADGDTQY
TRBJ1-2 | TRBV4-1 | ASSSGTGNYGYT
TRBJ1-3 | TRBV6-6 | ASSPRQVSGNTIY
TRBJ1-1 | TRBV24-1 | ATSDSGGWSSEAF
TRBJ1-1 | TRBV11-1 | ASSLTGDTEAF
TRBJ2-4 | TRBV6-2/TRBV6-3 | ASSSRGSLAKNIQY
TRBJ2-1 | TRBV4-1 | ASSQDGAGGRDEQF
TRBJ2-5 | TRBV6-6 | ASSSTSGEETQY
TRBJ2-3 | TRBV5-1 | ASFPGQGTDTQY
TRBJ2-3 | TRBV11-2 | ASSRVRASTDTQY